Following are 14 T cell receptor beta chains from one sample sequenced in a study of shared clonotypes between healthy human individuals. Only in-frame clones appear in the TCRdb table, and some are missing; sequencing was by immunoSEQ multiplex PCR. The sample has a few million clones, 95% seen once. Specimen: naive CD4+ T cells sorted from blood. The subset is: CD45RA+ positively selected. The receptors here all came from a man between 18 and 35 years old in good health.

This chain uses TRBV5-4 with TRBJ1-4; D gene ambiguous. V was trimmed by 4 bases and J by 5 bases, leaving 12 bases between them. The length of the CDR3 is 14 residues. Germline loops: CDR1 SGHNT, CDR2 YYREEE (reference sequence). CDR3 bases: TGTGCCAGCAGCGAGACAACCCTGAATGAAAAACTGTTTTTT. It yields the protein CASSETTLNEKLFF. Variable domain in full (rest from reference TRBV5-4 and TRBJ1-4): ETGVTQSPTHLIKTRGQQVTLRCSSQSGHNTVSWYQQALGQGPQFIFQYYREEENGRGNFPPRFSGLQFPNYSSELNVNALELDDSALYLCASSETTLNEKLFFGSGTQLSVL.

The chain links TRBV10-2 to TRBJ2-3; no definite D call. With 7 bases removed from V and 0 bases from J, the gap between germline ends came to 2 bases. Germline V gene sequence: CDR1 WSHSY, CDR2 SAAADI. The CDR3 is made up of 11 amino acids. The CDR3 loop reads CASTSTDTQYF. CDR3 nucleotides: TGCGCCAGCACAAGCACAGATACGCAGTATTTT.

This clone was seen only once. CDR3 in DNA: TGTGCCTGGAGTGTACCCAAGCATGGCTACACCTTC. It specifies CAWSVPKHGYTF. V gene TRBV30 combines with J gene TRBJ1-2; unclear D gene. In germline, CDR1 is GTSNPN, CDR2 SVGIG (reference sequence). The length of the CDR3 is 12 residues. The ends were cut back, 0 bases at V and 6 bases at J, with 8 bases in the middle.

The J gene is TRBJ1-3, the V gene TRBV15; the D gene is possibly TRBD1 (6 bases). Germline loops: CDR1 LNHNV, CDR2 YYDKDF (reference sequence). V shed 5 bases and J shed 7 bases, with 18 bases lying between them. There are 15 residues in the CDR3. CDR3 loop: CATSGGTNPANTIYF. CDR3 in DNA: TGTGCCACCAGCGGAGGGACAAATCCTGCGAACACCATATATTTT.

J is TRBJ2-2 and V is TRBV6-1, with D hard to call. The ends were cut back, 10 bases at V and 5 bases at J, with 17 bases in the middle. The CDR3 loop spans 14 amino acids. Germline CDR1 is MNHNS and CDR2 is SASEGT. The CDR3 DNA reads as TGTGCCATCCCCTTGAAGGTTTATACCGGGGAGCTGTTTTTT. It translates to CAIPLKVYTGELFF.

The genes are TRBV6-1 and TRBJ2-7; TRBD1 is a possible D gene (5 bases). Germline V gives CDR1 MNHNS, CDR2 SASEGT. The CDR3 extends over 15 amino acids. V was shortened by 1 base and J by 4 bases, with 14 bases between the two germline ends. The CDR3, as DNA: TGTGCCAGCAGTGAAGGCGGTCTAGGGGTGTACGAGCAGTACTTC. Translated: CASSEGGLGVYEQYF.

With respect to this clone: Other nucleotide sequences in the sample specify the same CDR3. The genes are TRBV18 and TRBJ2-7; D unresolved. CDR1 and CDR2 from the germline V gene are KGHSH and LQKENI. This CDR3 has 12 amino acids. V was trimmed by 6 bases and J by 5 bases, leaving 11 bases between them. CDR3 DNA: TGTGCCAGCTCCCCAAGAGGCGACGAGCAGTACTTC. Encoded protein: CASSPRGDEQYF.

This chain joins TRBV2 and TRBJ2-1, with D hard to call. V was cut by 7 bases and J by 4 bases, with 17 bases left in between. Germline CDR1 reads SNHLY; CDR2 reads FYNNEI. The CDR3 length is 15 residues. The DNA for the CDR3 is TGTGCCAGCACCCCCAGCATAAGGGTTTACAATGAGCAGTTCTTC. Encoded protein: CASTPSIRVYNEQFF.

The genes are TRBV5-6 and TRBJ2-7; no firm D call. Trimming removed 2 bases at V and 2 bases at J, with 8 bases between. The CDR3 has 13 residues. Germline CDR1 is SGHDT and CDR2 is YYEEEE. The CDR3 nucleotides are TGTGCCAGCAGCTTTTTAGGCCCCTACGAGCAGTACTTC. Translated, it gives CASSFLGPYEQYF.

V gene TRBV5-6 combines with J gene TRBJ1-2, with 7 bases aligning to TRBD1. Germline loops: CDR1 SGHDT, CDR2 YYEEEE. V trimming: 4 bases; J trimming: 4 bases; junction bases outside the gene matches: 10. This CDR3 region has 15 residues. In DNA form, the CDR3 reads TGTGCCAGCAGCCAGGGACAGCAAAGAACCTATGGCTACACCTTC. Residues: CASSQGQQRTYGYTF.

The DNA of the CDR3 is TGTGCCAGCAGTTACTCGAGAGGGGACCAGCCCCAGCATTTT. It specifies CASSYSRGDQPQHF. The chain has TRBV6-6 and TRBJ1-5; tentatively, D is TRBD1 (5 bases). Trimming took 0 bases from V and 7 from J, leaving 10 bases between them. The CDR3 totals 14 residues. The germline V gene has CDR1 MNHNY and CDR2 SVGAGI (reference sequence).

Only one count was recorded for this clone. The V gene is TRBV6-5, the J gene TRBJ1-1; 7 positions agree with TRBD1. J gave up 5 bases and V 6 bases, and 12 bases lay outside the gene matches. This CDR3 is 15 amino acids long. From germline, CDR1 is MNHEY and CDR2 SVGAGI. The CDR3 protein is CASRADRAPGTEAFF. CDR3 nucleotides: TGTGCCAGCAGGGCAGACAGGGCGCCGGGGACTGAAGCTTTCTTT.

The V gene is TRBV5-1, the J gene TRBJ1-2; D is possibly TRBD1 (6 bases). V gave up 4 bases and J gave up 4 bases, with 26 bases separating them. Germline V gene sequence: CDR1 SGHRS, CDR2 YFSETQ. The length of the CDR3 is 18 residues. In DNA, the CDR3 is TGCGCCAGCAGCGGGGGGCTGACAGGAACTAAAACCTTCTATGGCTACACCTTC. Amino acids: CASSGGLTGTKTFYGYTF. The full variable domain, its missing parts supplied by reference TRBV5-1 and TRBJ1-2, is KAGVTQTPRYLIKTRGQQVTLSCSPISGHRSVSWYQQTPGQGLQFLFEYFSETQRNKGNFPGRFSGRQFSNSRSEMNVSTLELGDSALYLCASSGGLTGTKTFYGYTFGSGTRLTVV.

This clone was counted a single time. The chain couples TRBV11-2 to TRBJ2-7; 8 bases fit TRBD2. The V and J ends lost 1 base and 3 bases, in that order; junction bases with no gene match: 5. CDR3 size: 15 residues. Looked up from germline, CDR1 is SGHAT and CDR2 is FQNNGV. CDR3 nucleotides: TGTGCCAGCAGCTTAGTACTAGCGGATCACTACGAGCAGTACTTC. It is translated as CASSLVLADHYEQYF.